The clone carrying this T cell receptor beta chain was found once. The antigen is unknown. TCRdb re-analyzed the PCR reads through MiXCR. The sample lists tens of thousands of clones; about 26% were seen once. This record comes from a study of metastatic and nonmetastatic thyroid tumors. Overall study context: For malignant and benign thyroid patients, tumor or nodule tissue and blood were the sources whose repertoires were compared. Points from the study as a whole: Compared with benign nodules, malignant thyroid tumors were reported to have significantly higher TCR beta diversity in both blood and tumor.

Every patient underwent thyroid surgery untreated. CDR3 length: 13 amino acids. Looked up from germline, CDR1 is DFQATT and CDR2 is SNEGSKA (reference sequence). The V segment lost 3 bases and the J segment 10 bases; nucleotides outside the gene matches: 9. The sample was blood. The clonotype originates from a male donor with papillary thyroid cancer or a benign thyroid nodule (not recorded which). Some clones in this sample may be carry-over from other donors' samples. This chain connects TRBV20-1 to TRBJ2-7; 10 bases are a match to TRBD2. CDR3 in DNA: TGCAGTGCTAGCACTAGCGGGATTGATCAACAGTACTTC. Amino acids: CSASTSGIDQQYF.